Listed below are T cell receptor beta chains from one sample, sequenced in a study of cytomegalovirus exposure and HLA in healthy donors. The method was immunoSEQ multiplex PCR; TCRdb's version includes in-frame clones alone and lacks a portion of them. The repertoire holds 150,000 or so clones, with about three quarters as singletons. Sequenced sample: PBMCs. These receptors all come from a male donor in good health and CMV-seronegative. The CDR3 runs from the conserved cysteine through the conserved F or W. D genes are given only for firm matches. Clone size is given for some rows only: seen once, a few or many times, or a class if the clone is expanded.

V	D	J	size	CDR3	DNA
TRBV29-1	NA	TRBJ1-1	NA	CSVEDTGKNTEAFF	TGCAGCGTTGAAGATACAGGGAAGAACACTGAAGCTTTCTTT
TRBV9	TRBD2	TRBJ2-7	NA	CASRPGTSGEQYF	TGTGCCAGCAGACCCGGGACTAGCGGCGAGCAGTACTTC
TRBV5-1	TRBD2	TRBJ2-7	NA	CASSGYSGTSSYEQYF	TGCGCCAGCAGCGGATACTCCGGGACTAGCTCCTACGAGCAGTACTTC
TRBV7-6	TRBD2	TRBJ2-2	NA	CASSRIAGGPSGELFF	TGTGCCAGCAGCCGAATAGCGGGAGGGCCTAGCGGGGAGCTGTTTTTT
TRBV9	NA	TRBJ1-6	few	CASSVAGQGSAPLHF	TGTGCCAGCAGCGTAGCTGGGCAGGGTTCGGCACCCCTCCACTTT
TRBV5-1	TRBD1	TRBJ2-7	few	CASSIKGQAYEQYF	TGCGCCAGCAGCATCAAGGGACAGGCCTACGAGCAGTACTTC
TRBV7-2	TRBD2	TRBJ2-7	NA	CASSNSGTSAEQYF	TGTGCCAGCAGCAACTCCGGGACTAGCGCCGAGCAGTACTTC
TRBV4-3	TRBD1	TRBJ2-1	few	CASSQDTGGRNEQFF	TGCGCCAGCAGCCAAGATACAGGGGGCCGCAATGAGCAGTTCTTC
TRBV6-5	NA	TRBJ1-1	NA	CASSYSRRGNTEAFF	TGTGCCAGCAGTTACTCGAGGCGGGGGAACACTGAAGCTTTCTTT
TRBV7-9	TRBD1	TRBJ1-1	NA	CASSAPQGRDTEAFF	TGTGCCAGCAGCGCCCCACAGGGGCGGGACACTGAAGCTTTCTTT
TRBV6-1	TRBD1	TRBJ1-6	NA	CASSELTGGLHF	TGTGCCAGCAGTGAGCTGACAGGGGGCCTCCACTTT
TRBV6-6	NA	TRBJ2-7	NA	CASSHSAYEQYF	TGTGCCAGCAGCCACTCCGCTTACGAGCAGTACTTC
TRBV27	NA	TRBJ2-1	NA	CASSSARQEQFF	TGTGCCAGCAGTTCCGCTAGACAGGAGCAGTTCTTC
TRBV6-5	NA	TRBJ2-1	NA	CASSRSYNEQFF	TGTGCCAGCAGTCGCTCCTACAATGAGCAGTTCTTC
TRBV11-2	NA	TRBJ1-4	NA	CASSQAIVRGARDEKLFF	TGTGCCAGCAGCCAGGCTATAGTGCGGGGGGCTAGAGATGAAAAACTGTTTTTT
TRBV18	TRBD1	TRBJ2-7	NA	CASSPPYPGQGREQYF	TGTGCCAGCTCACCTCCTTATCCGGGACAGGGGAGAGAGCAGTACTTC
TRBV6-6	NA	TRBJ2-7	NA	CASSYSPRGAHEQYF	TGTGCCAGCAGTTACTCGCCCAGGGGAGCCCACGAGCAGTACTTC
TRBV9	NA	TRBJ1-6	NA	CASSDGGQLNSPLHF	TGTGCCAGCAGCGATGGGGGACAACTAAATTCACCCCTCCACTTT
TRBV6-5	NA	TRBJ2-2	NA	CASSLRGLLTGELFF	TGTGCCAGCAGCCTCCGGGGACTCCTCACCGGGGAGCTGTTTTTT
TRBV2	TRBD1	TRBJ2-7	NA	CASTIATGNEQYF	TGTGCCAGCACGATCGCGACAGGGAACGAGCAGTACTTC
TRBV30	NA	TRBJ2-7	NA	CAWTHGGSYEQYF	TGTGCCTGGACGCACGGTGGGAGCTACGAGCAGTATTTC
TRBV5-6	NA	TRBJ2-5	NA	CARGRDSRQETQYF	TGTGCCAGGGGACGGGACTCAAGGCAAGAGACCCAGTACTTC
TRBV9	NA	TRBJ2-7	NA	CASSRRGEGVYEQYF	TGTGCCAGCAGCCGAAGGGGGGAGGGGGTCTACGAGCAGTACTTC
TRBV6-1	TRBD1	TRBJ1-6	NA	CASSVRDRVNSPLHF	TGTGCCAGCAGTGTCCGGGACAGGGTCAATTCACCCCTCCACTTT
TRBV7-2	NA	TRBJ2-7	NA	CASSLGDGGLYEQYF	TGTGCCAGCAGCTTAGGCGACGGCGGGCTATACGAGCAGTACTTC
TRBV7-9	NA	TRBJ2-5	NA	CASSFGGIQETQYF	TGTGCCAGCAGCTTCGGAGGGATCCAAGAGACCCAGTACTTC
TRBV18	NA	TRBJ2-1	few	CASSPGWGPGNEQFF	TGTGCCAGCTCACCAGGCTGGGGGCCAGGGAATGAGCAGTTCTTC
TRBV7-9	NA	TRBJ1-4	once	CASSLDGLRANEKLFF	TGTGCCAGCAGCTTAGATGGACTGCGGGCTAATGAAAAACTGTTTTTT
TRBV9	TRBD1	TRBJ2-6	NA	CASSASRDRGHYNSGANVLTF	TGTGCCAGCAGCGCGTCCCGGGACAGGGGGCATTACAACTCTGGGGCCAACGTCCTGACTTTC
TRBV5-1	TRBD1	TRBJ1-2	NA	CASSLGQGLGYGYTF	TGCGCCAGCAGCTTGGGACAGGGTCTTGGCTATGGCTACACCTTC
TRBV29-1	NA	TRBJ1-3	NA	CSARTGSAGNTIYF	TGCAGCGCACGAACAGGGTCGGCTGGAAACACCATATATTTT
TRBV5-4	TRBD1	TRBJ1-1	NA	CASSPPDRGTEAFF	TGTGCCAGCAGCCCGCCGGACAGGGGCACTGAAGCTTTCTTT
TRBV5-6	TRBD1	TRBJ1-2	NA	CASSFGTGGRGYTF	TGTGCCAGCAGCTTCGGGACAGGGGGCAGGGGCTACACCTTC
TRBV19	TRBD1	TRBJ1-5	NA	CASSQGGEISPQHF	TGTGCCAGTAGTCAGGGGGGAGAAATCAGCCCCCAGCATTTT
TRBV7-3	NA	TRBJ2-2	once	CASSHTNTGELFF	TGTGCCAGCAGCCACACGAACACCGGGGAGCTGTTTTTT
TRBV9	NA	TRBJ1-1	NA	CASSSSVAEAFF	TGTGCCAGCAGCTCGAGCGTGGCGGAAGCTTTCTTT